These T cell receptor beta chains were read from a single sample in a study of blood T cell repertoires in COVID-19. Using immunoSEQ multiplex PCR, the repertoire was profiled, and TCRdb retains in-frame clones only, with some absent. Among a few hundred thousand clones listed, roughly 87% were seen once. The specimen was PBMCs or T cells enriched from blood (not recorded which). Receptors originate from a woman between 25 and 40 years old who had recovered from COVID-19. The CDR3 runs from the conserved cysteine through the conserved F or W. The D gene is left open where the match is weak. Expanded clones get a size class; other rows say once, few or many, or leave the size out.

d_call: .; clone_size: .; j_call: TRBJ1-4; v_call: TRBV4-2; cdr3_nt: TGTGCCAGCAGCCAAGACAGGTCAACTAATGAAAAACTGTTTTTT; cdr3_aa: CASSQDRSTNEKLFF
d_call: TRBD1; clone_size: few; j_call: TRBJ1-1; v_call: TRBV5-4; cdr3_nt: TGTGCCAGCAGCCCTGGACAGGGGGCACCGAACACTGAAGCTTTCTTT; cdr3_aa: CASSPGQGAPNTEAFF
d_call: .; clone_size: .; j_call: TRBJ2-2; v_call: TRBV15; cdr3_nt: TGTGCCACCGCTAGGGGAAGGAGTCCCACCGGGGAGCTGTTTTTT; cdr3_aa: CATARGRSPTGELFF
d_call: TRBD2; clone_size: .; j_call: TRBJ2-1; v_call: TRBV5-4; cdr3_nt: TGTGCCAGCAGCATAGGGACTAGCGGGAGCCGGGGACTTAACAATGAGCAGTTCTTC; cdr3_aa: CASSIGTSGSRGLNNEQFF
d_call: .; clone_size: once; j_call: TRBJ2-3; v_call: TRBV4-1; cdr3_nt: TGCGCCAGCAGCCAAGAAACTAGAACAGATACGCAGTATTTT; cdr3_aa: CASSQETRTDTQYF
d_call: .; clone_size: .; j_call: TRBJ2-7; v_call: TRBV5-1; cdr3_nt: TGCGCCAGCAGTGCTACCTACAGGGTTAGTTCGTACGAGCAGTACTTC; cdr3_aa: CASSATYRVSSYEQYF
d_call: TRBD1; clone_size: .; j_call: TRBJ1-2; v_call: TRBV19; cdr3_nt: TGTGCCAGTTCTACCGGGACAGCTAACTATGGCTACACCTTC; cdr3_aa: CASSTGTANYGYTF
d_call: TRBD1; clone_size: few; j_call: TRBJ2-7; v_call: TRBV25-1; cdr3_nt: TGTGCCAGCATGCCGGGACAGCCCTACGGGGAGCAGTACTTC; cdr3_aa: CASMPGQPYGEQYF
d_call: TRBD2; clone_size: .; j_call: TRBJ2-1; v_call: TRBV5-1; cdr3_nt: TGCGCCAGCAGTCCGGGGGGGCTTGACAATGAGCAGTTCTTC; cdr3_aa: CASSPGGLDNEQFF
d_call: .; clone_size: few; j_call: TRBJ2-7; v_call: TRBV5-3; cdr3_nt: TGTGCCAGAAGCTTGTTTGCCCGAGGGTACGAGCAGTACTTC; cdr3_aa: CARSLFARGYEQYF
d_call: TRBD1; clone_size: .; j_call: TRBJ2-2; v_call: TRBV11-3; cdr3_nt: TGTGCCAGCAGCTTAACCACAGGGGGCGAGGGCGGGGAGCTGTTTTTT; cdr3_aa: CASSLTTGGEGGELFF
d_call: .; clone_size: .; j_call: TRBJ1-1; v_call: TRBV23-1; cdr3_nt: TGCGCCAGCAGTCAATCGAAGACCCGCGGACAGTTAGATTCGAACACTGAAGCTTTCTTT; cdr3_aa: CASSQSKTRGQLDSNTEAFF
d_call: TRBD2; clone_size: .; j_call: TRBJ2-7; v_call: TRBV15; cdr3_nt: TGTGCCACCAGTCAACTAGCGGGAGGAGCCTACGAGCAGTACTTC; cdr3_aa: CATSQLAGGAYEQYF
d_call: TRBD1; clone_size: .; j_call: TRBJ2-5; v_call: TRBV5-1; cdr3_nt: TGCGCCAGCAGCTTGAATGGGCAGGGGGCGGAGACCCAGTACTTC; cdr3_aa: CASSLNGQGAETQYF
d_call: TRBD2; clone_size: .; j_call: TRBJ2-1; v_call: TRBV7-6; cdr3_nt: TGTGCCAGCAGCCAGGCCGGGACTAGCGGGAGTATCTATGAGCAGTTCTTC; cdr3_aa: CASSQAGTSGSIYEQFF
d_call: TRBD1; clone_size: .; j_call: TRBJ2-7; v_call: TRBV15; cdr3_nt: TGTGCCACCAGCAAGGGGACAGTCAACTACGAGCAGTACTTC; cdr3_aa: CATSKGTVNYEQYF
d_call: TRBD1; clone_size: .; j_call: TRBJ1-1; v_call: TRBV12-3/TRBV12-4; cdr3_nt: TGTGCCAGCAGTCCAAGACAGGGAAGGGCTTTCTTT; cdr3_aa: CASSPRQGRAFF
d_call: TRBD1; clone_size: .; j_call: TRBJ2-7; v_call: TRBV5-4; cdr3_nt: TGTGCCAGCAGCAGAGGGACAGCCACCTACGAGCAGTACTTC; cdr3_aa: CASSRGTATYEQYF
d_call: TRBD1; clone_size: .; j_call: TRBJ1-1; v_call: TRBV4-1; cdr3_nt: TGCGCCAGCAGCCATAAACTCGGACAGGGAGGGTACACTGAAGCTTTCTTT; cdr3_aa: CASSHKLGQGGYTEAFF
d_call: .; clone_size: few; j_call: TRBJ1-5; v_call: TRBV19; cdr3_nt: TGTGCCAGTCACAGGTATAGCAATCAGCCCCAGCATTTT; cdr3_aa: CASHRYSNQPQHF
d_call: TRBD2; clone_size: few; j_call: TRBJ2-2; v_call: TRBV11-2; cdr3_nt: TGTGCCAGCAGCTTAAAGGGACTAACGAACACCGGGGAGCTGTTTTTT; cdr3_aa: CASSLKGLTNTGELFF
d_call: TRBD2; clone_size: once; j_call: TRBJ2-1; v_call: TRBV28; cdr3_nt: TGTGCCAGCAGTTTGGCCAGCGGGAGTCGGAATGAGCAGTTCTTC; cdr3_aa: CASSLASGSRNEQFF
d_call: .; clone_size: .; j_call: TRBJ2-2; v_call: TRBV10-2; cdr3_nt: TGCGCCAGCAGTGAGAGACGGGAGCCGAACACCGGGGAGCTGTTTTTT; cdr3_aa: CASSERREPNTGELFF
d_call: .; clone_size: .; j_call: TRBJ2-3; v_call: TRBV5-8; cdr3_nt: TGTGCCAGCAGCTTGGGACAAACAGGGCCGGATACGCAGTATTTT; cdr3_aa: CASSLGQTGPDTQYF
d_call: TRBD2; clone_size: .; j_call: TRBJ2-1; v_call: TRBV7-2; cdr3_nt: TGTGCCAGCAGCTGGCCAACTAGCGGGGAAACACTTTACAATGAGCAGTTCTTC; cdr3_aa: CASSWPTSGETLYNEQFF
d_call: TRBD1; clone_size: .; j_call: TRBJ2-7; v_call: TRBV19; cdr3_nt: TGTGCCAGTAGTTCCGACAGGGGAGCAGACTACGAGCAGTACTTC; cdr3_aa: CASSSDRGADYEQYF
d_call: .; clone_size: .; j_call: TRBJ1-2; v_call: TRBV19; cdr3_nt: TGTGCCAGTACTGGGGAGAACTATGGCTACACCTTC; cdr3_aa: CASTGENYGYTF
d_call: TRBD2; clone_size: .; j_call: TRBJ2-1; v_call: TRBV4-2; cdr3_nt: TGTGCCAGCAGCCAGGGGACTAGTGGGGACAATGAGCAGTTCTTC; cdr3_aa: CASSQGTSGDNEQFF
d_call: .; clone_size: .; j_call: TRBJ1-2; v_call: TRBV6-1; cdr3_nt: TGTGCCAGCAGTGAAAAGGGGGAACGGAACTATGGCTACACCTTC; cdr3_aa: CASSEKGERNYGYTF
d_call: .; clone_size: once; j_call: TRBJ2-2; v_call: TRBV28; cdr3_nt: TGTGCCAGCAGTATCCCAAGCGGAGGGAACACCGGGGAGCTGTTTTTT; cdr3_aa: CASSIPSGGNTGELFF
d_call: TRBD1; clone_size: once; j_call: TRBJ2-1; v_call: TRBV24-1; cdr3_nt: TGTGCCACCAGTGGCGTAGGGGGCGCGGTCAATGAGCAGTTCTTC; cdr3_aa: CATSGVGGAVNEQFF
d_call: TRBD2; clone_size: .; j_call: TRBJ2-3; v_call: TRBV28; cdr3_nt: TGTGCCAGCAGTTTATGGTCCGCGGGAGGATTCACAGATACGCAGTATTTT; cdr3_aa: CASSLWSAGGFTDTQYF
d_call: .; clone_size: .; j_call: TRBJ2-3; v_call: TRBV10-3; cdr3_nt: TGTGCCATCAGTCCACACCCGAGGAGGACTACTAGCACAGATACGCAGTATTTT; cdr3_aa: CAISPHPRRTTSTDTQYF
d_call: .; clone_size: .; j_call: TRBJ1-5; v_call: TRBV12-1; cdr3_nt: TGTGCCAGCAGCTTTTCGGGGACAGGGATGGGCAATCAGCCCCAGCATTTT; cdr3_aa: CASSFSGTGMGNQPQHF
d_call: .; clone_size: few; j_call: TRBJ1-6; v_call: TRBV9; cdr3_nt: TGTGCCAGCAGCGCCAGCGGGTACGATTCACCCCTCCACTTT; cdr3_aa: CASSASGYDSPLHF
d_call: TRBD1; clone_size: .; j_call: TRBJ1-4; v_call: TRBV5-1; cdr3_nt: TGCGCCAGCAGCTCTGGGACAGTAAGAACTAATGAAAAACTGTTTTTT; cdr3_aa: CASSSGTVRTNEKLFF
d_call: .; clone_size: .; j_call: TRBJ1-1; v_call: TRBV4-1; cdr3_nt: TGCGCCAGCAGCCAAGCTGGGGCTCCCATGAACACTGAAGCTTTCTTT; cdr3_aa: CASSQAGAPMNTEAFF
d_call: TRBD1; clone_size: .; j_call: TRBJ1-5; v_call: TRBV3-1/TRBV3-2; cdr3_nt: TGTGCCAGCAGCCAAGGTATACAGGGGTATCAGCCCCAGCATTTT; cdr3_aa: CASSQGIQGYQPQHF
d_call: .; clone_size: .; j_call: TRBJ2-1; v_call: TRBV27; cdr3_nt: TGTGCCAGCAGTTTAAAGGGGCGAATGTGGAATGAGCAGTTCTTC; cdr3_aa: CASSLKGRMWNEQFF
d_call: TRBD1; clone_size: .; j_call: TRBJ2-7; v_call: TRBV5-4; cdr3_nt: TGTGCCAGCAGCCCTTCTGACAGGGGGTCCGAGCAGTACTTC; cdr3_aa: CASSPSDRGSEQYF
d_call: TRBD1; clone_size: .; j_call: TRBJ2-2; v_call: TRBV29-1; cdr3_nt: TGCAGCGTTGGGGACAGGGCGAACACCGGGGAGCTGTTTTTT; cdr3_aa: CSVGDRANTGELFF
d_call: .; clone_size: .; j_call: TRBJ2-7; v_call: TRBV12-3/TRBV12-4; cdr3_nt: TGTGCCAGCAGCCCCAGGGACTACGAGCAGTACTTC; cdr3_aa: CASSPRDYEQYF
d_call: .; clone_size: .; j_call: TRBJ1-1; v_call: TRBV4-1; cdr3_nt: TGCGCCAGCAGCCCAGAAAACTTCAACACTGAAGCTTTCTTT; cdr3_aa: CASSPENFNTEAFF
d_call: TRBD1; clone_size: .; j_call: TRBJ2-5; v_call: TRBV5-8; cdr3_nt: TGTGCCAGCAGCCATACAGGGGGAAGAGAGACCCAGTACTTC; cdr3_aa: CASSHTGGRETQYF
d_call: .; clone_size: once; j_call: TRBJ1-4; v_call: TRBV7-6; cdr3_nt: TGTGCCAGCAGCACCTACAGTGGGGAAAAACTGTTTTTT; cdr3_aa: CASSTYSGEKLFF
d_call: TRBD2; clone_size: once; j_call: TRBJ2-4; v_call: TRBV7-8; cdr3_nt: TGTGCCAGCAGCCGGACTAGCGGGGGGGCCAAAAACATTCAGTACTTC; cdr3_aa: CASSRTSGGAKNIQYF
d_call: .; clone_size: .; j_call: TRBJ1-1; v_call: TRBV5-4; cdr3_nt: TGTGCCAGCAGCTGGGCCGCCGGAAACACTGAAGCTTTCTTT; cdr3_aa: CASSWAAGNTEAFF
d_call: .; clone_size: .; j_call: TRBJ1-6; v_call: TRBV11-2; cdr3_nt: TGTGCCAGCAGCTCGTCCGGCCCTAGCTCCTATAATTCACCCCTCCACTTT; cdr3_aa: CASSSSGPSSYNSPLHF
d_call: .; clone_size: .; j_call: TRBJ1-3; v_call: TRBV7-9; cdr3_nt: TGTGCCAGCAGCCCCACGACGGGGGCTGGAAACACCATATATTTT; cdr3_aa: CASSPTTGAGNTIYF
d_call: .; clone_size: .; j_call: TRBJ1-6; v_call: TRBV9; cdr3_nt: TGTGCCAGCAGCGGTGCAGGGGTTTCACCCCTCCACTTT; cdr3_aa: CASSGAGVSPLHF
d_call: .; clone_size: .; j_call: TRBJ2-1; v_call: TRBV4-2; cdr3_nt: TGTGCCAGCAGCCTCGACAGGCATGAGCAGTTCTTC; cdr3_aa: CASSLDRHEQFF
d_call: .; clone_size: .; j_call: TRBJ1-2; v_call: TRBV4-1; cdr3_nt: TGCGCCAGCAGCCCCCAGGAGGGCGCCTATGGCTACACCTTC; cdr3_aa: CASSPQEGAYGYTF
d_call: TRBD1; clone_size: .; j_call: TRBJ1-3; v_call: TRBV30; cdr3_nt: TGTGCCTGGAAGGGACAGGGGCGGGGAAACACCATATATTTT; cdr3_aa: CAWKGQGRGNTIYF
d_call: .; clone_size: .; j_call: TRBJ2-5; v_call: TRBV23-1; cdr3_nt: TGCGCCAGCAGTCAATCGGGTTCCAGGTTCCAAGAGACCCAGTACTTC; cdr3_aa: CASSQSGSRFQETQYF
d_call: TRBD2; clone_size: once; j_call: TRBJ2-1; v_call: TRBV19; cdr3_nt: TGTGCCAGTAGTAGACTAGCGGGGGGGCTGAGCAATGAGCAGTTCTTC; cdr3_aa: CASSRLAGGLSNEQFF